This TCR beta chain derives from a study of tumor-infiltrating lymphocytes in localized non-small cell lung cancer. This clone counts as medium-sized. The antigen is not known. The CDR3 is 13 residues long. V lost 6 bases, J lost 3 bases, and 12 bases lay in between. Germline loops: CDR1 MNHEY, CDR2 SMNVEV (reference sequence). TCRdb's copy holds only in-frame clones and misses some; the assay was immunoSEQ multiplex PCR. The sample contains some 15,000 clones, 40% to 45% of which appear only once. Study-level results: IM1 and IM2 tumors showed no difference in T-cell fraction. Higher tumor T cell infiltration than in uninvolved lung was supported by TCRbeta sequencing.

The material sequenced was lung tumor tissue. The source of this sequence is a human donor with non-small cell lung cancer. The V and J genes are TRBV27 and TRBJ2-7; either TRBD1 or TRBD2 may fit D (5 bases each). The CDR3 spells CASSARDLYEQYF. The CDR3 DNA sequence: TGTGCCAGCAGCGCTCGGGACCTCTACGAGCAGTACTTC.